Listed below are T cell receptor beta chains from one sample, sequenced in a study of blood T cell repertoires in COVID-19. Clones were read by immunoSEQ multiplex PCR, and TCRdb kept only the in-frame ones, dropping some. This sample has approximately 200,000 clones; more than 85% occur once, and the top ten carry around 2.3%. Sequenced: peripheral blood. These receptors were obtained from a man between 70 and 80 years old with active or convalescent COVID-19. The CDR3 runs from the conserved cysteine through the conserved F or W. D genes are given only for firm matches. A clone size is listed for some rows: how often the clone was seen (once, few, many), or a class if it is expanded.

V	size	J	D	DNA	CDR3
TRBV28	once	TRBJ2-7	TRBD2	TGTGCCAGCAGTTTATTGGGTGCAAAGACTAGCGCGATCTACGAGCAGTACTTC	CASSLLGAKTSAIYEQYF
TRBV3-1/TRBV3-2	.	TRBJ2-1	.	TGTGCCAGCAGCCAACCCCCGGGTGAGCAGTTCTTC	CASSQPPGEQFF
TRBV29-1	few	TRBJ1-2	TRBD1	TGCAGCGTTTTTTTCTGGGGAGACAGGGGGGGCGGCTACACCTTC	CSVFFWGDRGGGYTF
TRBV19	.	TRBJ1-5	TRBD1	TGTGCCAGTAGCCCGACAGGGTCTGGCAATCAGCCCCAGCATTTT	CASSPTGSGNQPQHF
TRBV19	.	TRBJ2-1	.	TGTGCCAGTAGTATAGCTAACAATGAGCAGTTCTTC	CASSIANNEQFF
TRBV18	.	TRBJ2-7	.	TGTGCCAGCTCCGCGGATTTTATAGAGCAGTACTTC	CASSADFIEQYF
TRBV7-9	once	TRBJ2-1	TRBD2	TGTGCCAGCAGCTTATTACTAGCGGTCTTTAACTACAATGAGCAGTTCTTC	CASSLLLAVFNYNEQFF
TRBV28	.	TRBJ2-6	.	TGTGCCAGCAGTTCGGGGTCGTCTGGGGCCAACGTCCTGACTTTC	CASSSGSSGANVLTF
TRBV5-4	.	TRBJ1-5	.	TGTGCCGAGGGCGCGGAACAGCCCCAGCATTTT	CAEGAEQPQHF
TRBV28	once	TRBJ1-4	.	TGTGCCAGCAGGCGAGGTCCCTCTTCTAATGAAAAACTGTTTTTT	CASRRGPSSNEKLFF
TRBV6-5	once	TRBJ2-7	.	TGTGCCAGCAGTTACTCGTCGGGACTTCCCTACGAGCAGTACTTC	CASSYSSGLPYEQYF
TRBV9	.	TRBJ1-2	.	TGTGCCAGCAGCGTAGGGGGAGTAAACTATGGCTACACCTTC	CASSVGGVNYGYTF
TRBV4-3	.	TRBJ2-3	.	TGCGCCAGCAGCCCCCGATACTACACAGATACGCAGTATTTT	CASSPRYYTDTQYF
TRBV7-8	.	TRBJ1-2	TRBD1	TGTGCCAGCAGCTTGGCCGGACAGGGAGAAAACTATGGCTACACCTTC	CASSLAGQGENYGYTF
TRBV28	.	TRBJ1-6	TRBD1	TGTGCCATTACGGACAGGGCTATTGGTAATTCACCCCTCCACTTT	CAITDRAIGNSPLHF
TRBV23-1	.	TRBJ1-2	.	TGCGCCAGCTTCTCAGGGTGCAGTAACTATGGCTACACCTTC	CASFSGCSNYGYTF
TRBV29-1	.	TRBJ1-2	TRBD1	TGCAGCGTTGACGACAGGGTCGCCTTCTATGGCTACACCTTC	CSVDDRVAFYGYTF
TRBV5-5	.	TRBJ2-7	TRBD1	TGTGCCAGCAGCCCCGGACAGGGGGTAGGGGAGCAGTACTTC	CASSPGQGVGEQYF
TRBV5-1	.	TRBJ1-1	TRBD1	TGCGCCAGCAGCTCGACAGGGTTGATTGGCACTGAAGCTTTCTTT	CASSSTGLIGTEAFF
TRBV18	.	TRBJ2-3	TRBD1	TGTGCCAGCTCCGCCGGGACAGGGTTAGATACGCAGTATTTT	CASSAGTGLDTQYF
TRBV19	.	TRBJ1-6	.	TGTGGCACAGGTGGCAGAAACTATAATTCACCCCTCCACTTT	CGTGGRNYNSPLHF
TRBV7-2	.	TRBJ1-1	.	TGTGCCAGCAGCACTAGGGTTGCAGCTTTCTTT	CASSTRVAAFF
TRBV13	few	TRBJ2-7	TRBD2	TGTGCCAGCAGCTTCGGCCTAGCGGGAGGATACGAGCAGTACTTC	CASSFGLAGGYEQYF
TRBV30	.	TRBJ1-1	TRBD1	TGTGCCTGGAGACTCCCTGGGACAGTGAACACTGAAGCTTTCTTT	CAWRLPGTVNTEAFF